The entry below gives a single T cell receptor (beta chain) sequence along with its context. Clones were sequenced by immunoSEQ multiplex PCR, and TCRdb holds only the in-frame ones, with some missing. The sample yields about 150,000 clones, 80% to 90% seen once. Germline V gene data show CDR1 as WSHSY and CDR2 as SAAADI. This CDR3 region has 12 residues. V shed 1 base and J shed 3 bases, with 4 bases lying between them. This record belongs to a study of blood T cell repertoires in COVID-19. The wider study: T cells, B-cell-depleted T cells, or PBMCs provided the cDNA or gDNA that served as material.

Cohort allocation depended upon clinical history that participants reported. All recovered Cohort 3 donors got two negative PCRs, got clearance, or saw symptom resolution. The sequencing sample was made of PBMCs or T cells enriched from blood (not recorded which). This TCR came from a man between 45 and 60 years old who had recovered from COVID-19. The chain links TRBV10-2 to TRBJ2-7; D remains ambiguous. CDR3 amino acids: CASSEYFYEQYF. The CDR3 DNA is TGCGCCAGCAGTGAGTACTTCTACGAGCAGTACTTC.